This T cell receptor beta chain originates from a study of blood T cell repertoires in COVID-19. With 0 bases clipped from V and 8 bases from J, the junction kept 16 bases outside the gene matches. CDR3 length equals 18 residues. This clone has just one count. Sequencing used immunoSEQ multiplex PCR; TCRdb keeps in-frame clones, though not all of them. Here the sample spans approximately 170,000 clones, approximately 85% being singletons. The J gene is TRBJ2-1, the V gene TRBV23-1; 7 bases map to TRBD2. TRBV23-1 is an open reading frame whose function is uncertain. The sequence was obtained from a woman of 80 years or more with COVID-19, enrolled during active disease. The sequencing input was peripheral blood. The chain's CDR3 is CASSQSPQAGRGTDEQFF. The CDR3 DNA is TGCGCCAGCAGTCAATCTCCCCAAGCGGGGAGGGGTACGGATGAGCAGTTCTTC.